This T cell receptor beta chain is from a study of Ad26.COV2.S vaccination and SARS-CoV-2 variants. Treatment specified: some 19 received Ad26.COV2.S at low or high dose, single or two shots; several received placebo; per-sample allocation not given. Material that was analyzed had been drawn on day 63 after the first vaccine or placebo injection. The method was immunoSEQ multiplex PCR; TCRdb's version includes in-frame clones alone and lacks a portion of them. The table has 250,000 or so clones, around 85% seen once. Germline V CDR1 and CDR2: MNHNS, SASEGT. The CDR3 extends over 16 amino acids. Trimming took 0 bases from V and 2 from J, leaving 13 bases between them.

Material: peripheral blood, obtained in a trial of Ad26.COV2.S vaccine versus placebo. The rearrangement uses TRBV6-1 and TRBJ2-5, with D possibly being TRBD1 (5 bases). The source is a person between 18 and 65 years old who received the Ad26.COV2.S COVID-19 vaccine or a placebo. As DNA, the CDR3 is TGTGCCAGCAGTGAAGCATTAGGGGCAAAACAAGAGACCCAGTACTTC. This sequence encodes CASSEALGAKQETQYF.